Below are 2 T cell receptor beta chains sequenced from a single sample in a study of blood T cell repertoires in COVID-19. The protocol was immunoSEQ multiplex PCR, while the TCRdb copy is restricted to in-frame clones and leaves out a portion. In the table there are around 140,000 clones, about 81% of which are singletons. Sequencing used PBMCs or T cells enriched from blood (not recorded which). These TCRs come from a man aged 35-49 years with acute COVID-19.

Only one count was recorded for this clone. V usage is TRBV5-1 and J usage is TRBJ1-4, with 7 positions matching TRBD1. The V and J ends lost 2 bases and 8 bases, in that order; junction bases with no gene match: 6. CDR1 and CDR2 from the germline V gene are SGHRS and YFSETQ. This CDR3 contains 14 residues. DNA for the CDR3: TGCGCCAGCAGCTTCCGGGACAGTGGCGAAAAACTGTTTTTT. This gives the protein CASSFRDSGEKLFF.

This clone was observed a single time. The J gene is TRBJ2-3, the V gene TRBV5-1; no clear D gene. Trimming pared 2 bases from V and 9 bases from J, leaving 10 bases between. Looked up from germline, CDR1 is SGHRS and CDR2 is YFSETQ. CDR3 length: 12 residues. The CDR3 sequence is CASSFSRDTQYF. The CDR3 bases are TGCGCCAGCAGCTTCTCTAGAGACACGCAGTATTTT.